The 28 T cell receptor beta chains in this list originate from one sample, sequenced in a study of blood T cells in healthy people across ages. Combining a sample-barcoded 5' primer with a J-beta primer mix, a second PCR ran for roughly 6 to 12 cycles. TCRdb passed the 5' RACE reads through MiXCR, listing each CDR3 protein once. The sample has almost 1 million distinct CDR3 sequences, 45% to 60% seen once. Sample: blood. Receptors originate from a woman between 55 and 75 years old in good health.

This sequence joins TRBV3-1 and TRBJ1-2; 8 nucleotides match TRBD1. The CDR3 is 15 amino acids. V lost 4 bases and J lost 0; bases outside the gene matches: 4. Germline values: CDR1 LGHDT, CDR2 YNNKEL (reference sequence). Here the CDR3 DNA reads TGTGCCAGCAGCCCGTGGACAGGGCCTAACTATGGCTACACCTTC. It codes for CASSPWTGPNYGYTF. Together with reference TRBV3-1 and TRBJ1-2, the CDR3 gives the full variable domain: DTAVSQTPKYLVTQMGNDKSIKCEQNLGHDTMYWYKQDSKKFLKIMFSYNNKELIINETVPNRFSPKSPDKAHLNLHINSLELGDSAVYFCASSPWTGPNYGYTFGSGTRLTVV.

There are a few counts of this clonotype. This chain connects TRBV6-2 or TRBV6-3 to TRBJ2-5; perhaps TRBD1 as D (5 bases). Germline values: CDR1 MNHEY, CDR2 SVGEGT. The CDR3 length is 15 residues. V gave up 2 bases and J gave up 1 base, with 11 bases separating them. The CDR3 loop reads CASSYADRFQETQYF. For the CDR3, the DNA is TGTGCCAGCAGTTACGCCGACAGATTCCAAGAGACCCAGTACTTC.

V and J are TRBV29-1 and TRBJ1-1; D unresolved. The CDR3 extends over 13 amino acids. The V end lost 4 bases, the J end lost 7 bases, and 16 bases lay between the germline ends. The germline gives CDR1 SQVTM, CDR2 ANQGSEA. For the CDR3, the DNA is TGCAGCGTTGGGGCCAGCCAGGACGGTGAAGCTTTCTTT. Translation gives CSVGASQDGEAFF.

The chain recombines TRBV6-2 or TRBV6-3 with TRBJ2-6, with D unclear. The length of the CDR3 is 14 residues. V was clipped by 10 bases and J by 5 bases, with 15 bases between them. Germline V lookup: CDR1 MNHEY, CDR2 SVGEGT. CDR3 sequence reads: CATETHWRANVLTF. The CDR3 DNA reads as TGTGCCACCGAAACTCACTGGAGGGCCAACGTCCTGACTTTC.

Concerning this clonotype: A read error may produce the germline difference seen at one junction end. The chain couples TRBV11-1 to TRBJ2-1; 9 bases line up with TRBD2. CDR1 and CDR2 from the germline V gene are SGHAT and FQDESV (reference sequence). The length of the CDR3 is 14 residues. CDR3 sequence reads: CASSLAGESNEQFF. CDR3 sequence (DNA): TGTGCTAGCAGCTTAGCGGGAGAAAGCAATGAGCAGTTCTTC.

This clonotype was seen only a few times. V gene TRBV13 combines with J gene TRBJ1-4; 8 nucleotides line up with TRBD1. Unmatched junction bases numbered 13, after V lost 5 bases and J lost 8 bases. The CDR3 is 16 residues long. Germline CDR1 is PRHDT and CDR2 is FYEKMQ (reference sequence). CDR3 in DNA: TGTGCCAGCAGCATCCACCCTCCGGGACAGGAAGAAAAACTGTTTTTT. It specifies CASSIHPPGQEEKLFF.

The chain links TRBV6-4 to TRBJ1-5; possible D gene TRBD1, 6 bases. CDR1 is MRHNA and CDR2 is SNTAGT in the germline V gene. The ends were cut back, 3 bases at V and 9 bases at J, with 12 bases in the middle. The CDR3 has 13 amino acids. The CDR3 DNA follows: TGTGCCAGCAGTGAAGAGGGGGAGATGCCCCAGCATTTT. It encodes CASSEEGEMPQHF.

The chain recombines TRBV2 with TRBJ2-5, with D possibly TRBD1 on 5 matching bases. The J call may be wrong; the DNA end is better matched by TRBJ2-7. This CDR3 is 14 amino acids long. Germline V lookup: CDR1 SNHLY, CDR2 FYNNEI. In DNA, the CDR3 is TGTGCCAGCAAATCCCGGCAGGGTGGTTACGAGCAGTACTTC. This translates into CASKSRQGGYEQYF.

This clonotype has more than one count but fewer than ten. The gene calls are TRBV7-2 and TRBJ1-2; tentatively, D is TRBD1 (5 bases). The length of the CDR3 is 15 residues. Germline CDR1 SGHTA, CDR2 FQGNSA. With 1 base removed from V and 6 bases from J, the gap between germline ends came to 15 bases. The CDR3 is CASSLEGVGGHGYTF. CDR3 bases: TGTGCCAGCAGCTTAGAGGGAGTCGGGGGTCATGGCTACACCTTC. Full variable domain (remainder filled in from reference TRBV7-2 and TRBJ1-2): GAGVSQSPSNKVTEKGKDVELRCDPISGHTALYWYRQSLGQGLEFLIYFQGNSAPDKSGLPSDRFSAERTGGSVSTLTIQRTQQEDSAVYLCASSLEGVGGHGYTFGSGTRLTVV.

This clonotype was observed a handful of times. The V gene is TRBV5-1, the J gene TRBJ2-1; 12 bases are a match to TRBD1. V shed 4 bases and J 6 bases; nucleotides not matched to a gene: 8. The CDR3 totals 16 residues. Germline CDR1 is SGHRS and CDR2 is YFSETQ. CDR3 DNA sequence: TGCGCCAGCAGCCTTGGGGGGACAGGGGGCATCAATGAGCAGTTCTTC. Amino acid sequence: CASSLGGTGGINEQFF.

The CDR3 DNA reads TGTGCCAGCAGCCCCCGACAGGGGGGGTCCTATGGCTACACCTTC. Translated, it gives CASSPRQGGSYGYTF. The chain joins TRBV7-2 to TRBJ1-2; 9 bases align to TRBD1. V gave up 5 bases and J gave up 4 bases; unmatched junction bases: 8. Germline CDR1 SGHTA, CDR2 FQGNSA. The CDR3 is 15 amino acids.

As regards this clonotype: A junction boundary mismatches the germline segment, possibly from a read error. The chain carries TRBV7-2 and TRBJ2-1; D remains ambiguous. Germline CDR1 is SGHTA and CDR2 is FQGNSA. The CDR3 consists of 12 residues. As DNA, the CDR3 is TGTGCCGGCAGCCTGTCAATGGGAGAGCAGTTCTTC. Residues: CAGSLSMGEQFF. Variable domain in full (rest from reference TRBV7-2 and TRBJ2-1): GAGVSQSPSNKVTEKGKDVELRCDPISGHTALYWYRQSLGQGLEFLIYFQGNSAPDKSGLPSDRFSAERTGGSVSTLTIQRTQQEDSAVYLCAGSLSMGEQFFGPGTRLTVL.

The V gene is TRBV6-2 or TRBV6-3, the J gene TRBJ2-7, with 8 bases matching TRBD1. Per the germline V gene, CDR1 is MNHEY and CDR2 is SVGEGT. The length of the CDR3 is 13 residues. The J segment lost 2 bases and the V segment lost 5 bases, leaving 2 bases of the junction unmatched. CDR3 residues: CASSDRGAYEQYF. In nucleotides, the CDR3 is TGTGCCAGCAGTGACAGGGGCGCCTACGAGCAGTACTTC.

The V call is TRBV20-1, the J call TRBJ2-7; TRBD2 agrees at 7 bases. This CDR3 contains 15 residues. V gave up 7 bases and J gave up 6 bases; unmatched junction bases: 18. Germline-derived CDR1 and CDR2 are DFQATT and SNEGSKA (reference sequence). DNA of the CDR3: TGCAGTGGCCATCCTCGGCGGGGGATGACGGCCGAGCAGTACTTC. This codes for CSGHPRRGMTAEQYF.

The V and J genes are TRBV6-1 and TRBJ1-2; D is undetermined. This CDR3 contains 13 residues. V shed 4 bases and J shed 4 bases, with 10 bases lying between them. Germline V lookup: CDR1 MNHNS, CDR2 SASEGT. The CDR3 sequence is CASSVQYRYGYTF. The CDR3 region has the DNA TGTGCCAGCAGTGTCCAATACCGCTATGGCTACACCTTC.

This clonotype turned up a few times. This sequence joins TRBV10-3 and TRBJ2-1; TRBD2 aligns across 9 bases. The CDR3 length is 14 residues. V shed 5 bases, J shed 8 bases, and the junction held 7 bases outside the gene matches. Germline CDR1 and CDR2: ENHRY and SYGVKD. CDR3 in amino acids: CAISTGTSIDEQFF. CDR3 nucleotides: TGTGCCATCAGTACCGGGACTAGCATCGATGAGCAGTTCTTC.

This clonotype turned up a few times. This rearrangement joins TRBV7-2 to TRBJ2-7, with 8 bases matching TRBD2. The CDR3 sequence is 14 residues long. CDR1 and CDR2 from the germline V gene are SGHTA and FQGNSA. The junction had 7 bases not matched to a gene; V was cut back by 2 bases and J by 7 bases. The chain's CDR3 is CASSLQAGVGEQYF. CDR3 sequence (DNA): TGTGCCAGCAGCTTACAAGCGGGAGTAGGTGAGCAGTACTTC.

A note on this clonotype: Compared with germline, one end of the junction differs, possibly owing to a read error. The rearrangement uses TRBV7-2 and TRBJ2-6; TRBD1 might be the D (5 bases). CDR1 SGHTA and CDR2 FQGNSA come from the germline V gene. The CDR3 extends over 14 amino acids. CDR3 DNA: TGTGCCAGCACCAGGGCGCCTGGGGCCAACGTCCCGACTTTC. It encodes CASTRAPGANVPTF.

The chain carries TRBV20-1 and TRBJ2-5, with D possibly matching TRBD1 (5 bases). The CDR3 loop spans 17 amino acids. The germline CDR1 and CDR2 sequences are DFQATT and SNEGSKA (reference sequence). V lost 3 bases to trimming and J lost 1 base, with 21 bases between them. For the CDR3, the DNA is TGCAGTGCTAGCAGGGTTCTCCCCACTGCTGTCCAAGAGACCCAGTACTTC. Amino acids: CSASRVLPTAVQETQYF.

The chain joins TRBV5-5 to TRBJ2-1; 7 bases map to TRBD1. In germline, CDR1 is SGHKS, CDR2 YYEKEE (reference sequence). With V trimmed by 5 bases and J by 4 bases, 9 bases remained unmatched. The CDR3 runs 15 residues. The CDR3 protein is CASSRDSQIYNEQFF. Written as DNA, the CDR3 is TGTGCCAGCAGTCGGGACAGCCAAATTTACAATGAGCAGTTCTTC.

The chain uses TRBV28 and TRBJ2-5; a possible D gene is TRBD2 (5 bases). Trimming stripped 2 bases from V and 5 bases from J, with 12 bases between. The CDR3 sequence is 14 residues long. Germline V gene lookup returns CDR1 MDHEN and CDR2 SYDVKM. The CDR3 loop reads CASSLNGIGETQYF. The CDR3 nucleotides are TGTGCCAGCAGTTTAAACGGGATAGGGGAGACCCAGTACTTC.

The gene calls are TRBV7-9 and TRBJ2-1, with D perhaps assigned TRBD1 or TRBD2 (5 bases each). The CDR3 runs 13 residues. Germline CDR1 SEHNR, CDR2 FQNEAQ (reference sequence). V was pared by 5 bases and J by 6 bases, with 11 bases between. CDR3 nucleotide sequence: TGTGCCAGCAGCCCCAAGGGACCCAATGAGCAGTTCTTC. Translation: CASSPKGPNEQFF.

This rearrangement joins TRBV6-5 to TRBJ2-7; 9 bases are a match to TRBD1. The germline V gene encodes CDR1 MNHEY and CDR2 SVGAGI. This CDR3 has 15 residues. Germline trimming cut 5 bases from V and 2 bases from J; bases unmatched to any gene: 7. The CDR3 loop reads CASSGTGTGTYEQYF. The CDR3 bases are TGTGCCAGCAGTGGAACCGGGACAGGGACCTACGAGCAGTACTTC.

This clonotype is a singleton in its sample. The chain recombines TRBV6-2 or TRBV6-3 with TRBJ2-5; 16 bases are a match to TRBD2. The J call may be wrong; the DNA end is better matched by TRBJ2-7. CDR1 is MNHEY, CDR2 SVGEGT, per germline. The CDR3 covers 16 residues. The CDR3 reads CASSYGTSGRVYEQYF. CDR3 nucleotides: TGTGCCAGCAGTTACGGGACTAGCGGGAGGGTCTACGAGCAGTACTTC.

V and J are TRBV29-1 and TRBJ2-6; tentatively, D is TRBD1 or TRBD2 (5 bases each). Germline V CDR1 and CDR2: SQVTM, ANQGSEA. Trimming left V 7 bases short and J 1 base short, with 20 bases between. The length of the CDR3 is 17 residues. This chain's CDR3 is CSAEVRVGPSGANVLTF. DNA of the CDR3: TGCAGCGCGGAGGTCAGGGTGGGACCATCTGGGGCCAACGTCCTGACTTTC. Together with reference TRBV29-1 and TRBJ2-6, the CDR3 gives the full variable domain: SAVISQKPSRDICQRGTSLTIQCQVDSQVTMMFWYRQQPGQSLTLIATANQGSEATYESGFVIDKFPISRPNLTFSTLTVSNMSPEDSSIYLCSAEVRVGPSGANVLTFGAGSRLTVL.

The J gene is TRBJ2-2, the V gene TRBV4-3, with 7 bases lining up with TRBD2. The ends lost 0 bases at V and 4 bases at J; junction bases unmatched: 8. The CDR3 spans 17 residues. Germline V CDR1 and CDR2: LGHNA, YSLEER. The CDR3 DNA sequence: TGCGCCAGCAGCCAAGATCGGGCGGGAGTTATCACCGGGGAGCTGTTTTTT. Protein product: CASSQDRAGVITGELFF.

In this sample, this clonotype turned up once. The CDR3 is CASSPGTAGLNIQYF. CDR3 DNA sequence: TGTGCCAGCTCACCAGGGACAGCCGGTTTAAACATTCAGTACTTC. The V call is TRBV18, the J call TRBJ2-7; 7 nucleotides agree with TRBD1. Gene TRBJ2-4 matches the end of the DNA better, so the J call may be wrong. The CDR3 contains 15 residues. The germline CDR1 and CDR2 sequences are KGHSH and LQKENI.

The CDR3 reads CASSNTGGSTDTQYF. CDR3 nucleotide sequence: TGTGCCAGTAGTAACACGGGAGGTAGCACAGATACGCAGTATTTT. The chain is built from TRBV19 and TRBJ2-3, with TRBD2 identical over 7 bases. CDR1 and CDR2 (germline): LNHDA, SQIVND (reference sequence). The ends lost 4 bases at V and 0 bases at J; junction bases unmatched: 4. CDR3 length equals 15 residues.